Below, 4 T cell receptor beta chains from the same sample are listed, as sequenced in a study of T cell repertoires and HLA-DP antigens. Method: immunoSEQ multiplex PCR; TCRdb's copy keeps in-frame clones and lacks some. This sample yields approximately 100,000 clones, of which about 89% are seen a single time; roughly 1.6% belongs to the top ten. These receptors' targets are unknown. The sample was CD4+ T cells from PBMCs. All receptors come from a man aged 50 to 60 in good health and CMV-seronegative.

CDR3 region: CASSQNPRGTEAFF. The CDR3, as DNA: TGTGCCAGCAGCCAAAACCCACGAGGGACTGAAGCTTTCTTT. The chain has TRBV14 and TRBJ1-1, with D hard to call. V was cut by 2 bases and J by 5 bases, with 12 bases left in between. The germline V gene has CDR1 SGHDN and CDR2 FVKESK. This CDR3 comprises 14 residues.

The chain uses TRBV6-8 and TRBJ2-4; D tentatively fits TRBD1 or TRBD2 (5 bases each). Germline V gene data show CDR1 as MNHGY and CDR2 as SAAAGT. The CDR3 has 11 residues. V lost 4 bases, J lost 8 bases, and 6 bases lay in between. The CDR3 DNA reads TGTGCCAGCAGTTCGGGGCACATTCAGTACTTC. It encodes CASSSGHIQYF.

The chain couples TRBV5-6 to TRBJ1-2; D unresolved. Germline CDR1 and CDR2: SGHDT and YYEEEE. The CDR3 runs 17 residues. Deletions cut 4 bases from V and 5 bases from J, with 24 bases between. The CDR3 sequence: CASSGEGRFLDVYGYTF. CDR3 coding DNA: TGTGCCAGCAGCGGAGAGGGTAGATTTTTGGATGTATATGGCTACACCTTC. Full variable domain (missing parts from reference TRBV5-6 and TRBJ1-2): DAGVTQSPTHLIKTRGQQVTLRCSPKSGHDTVSWYQQALGQGPQFIFQYYEEEERQRGNFPDRFSGHQFPNYSSELNVNALLLGDSALYLCASSGEGRFLDVYGYTFGSGTRLTVV.

V and J are TRBV9 and TRBJ1-4; D may be TRBD1 (5 bases). Trimming pared 5 bases from V and 2 bases from J, leaving 13 bases between. This CDR3 contains 15 residues. Germline assignment: CDR1 SGDLS and CDR2 YYNGEE. The CDR3 nucleotides are TGTGCCAGCAGTCGCCGGGACGGCACTAATGAAAAACTGTTTTTT. This translates into CASSRRDGTNEKLFF.